This T cell receptor (beta chain) was sequenced in a study of T cell responses to AZD1222 COVID-19 vaccine. Note on this clone: Its matching antigen is unknown. A read error may account for a junction end that differs from germline.

Assay: immunoSEQ multiplex PCR; the TCRdb copy retains only in-frame clones and omits some. The table has over 120,000 clones, approximately 85% seen once. Findings and caveats of the study: The span of vaccine-associated CD4 TCRs extended across spike, with dominance at 160-218 and 743-854. Nearly half of the spike-specific TCRs reportedly recognize variant regions that carry no mutations. In all cases, repertoires were sampled only after the peak T cell response.

The V gene's germline CDR1 is LGHNT and CDR2 FRNRAP. This CDR3 has 14 residues. The clonotype was recovered from an adult who received the MenACWY meningococcal vaccine as a control. Here the sequenced sample was peripheral blood, taken 28 days after the second dose of the MenACWY control vaccine. V gene TRBV12-5 combines with J gene TRBJ2-1; D is tentatively TRBD1 or TRBD2 (5 bases each). The CDR3 DNA sequence: TGTGCTAGTGGGTTGGGGGACTCCTACAATGAGCAGTTCTTC. Translation gives CASGLGDSYNEQFF.